One sample yielded the 22 T cell receptor beta chains listed below, sequenced in a study of shared clonotypes between healthy human individuals. Produced via immunoSEQ multiplex PCR; TCRdb's table is partial and in-frame only. The sample records 450,000 to 500,000 clones, approximately 82% being singletons. Material: PBMCs. Every receptor here comes from a woman in her forties in good health. Some clones in this sample may be carry-over from other donors' samples.

The gene calls are TRBV2 and TRBJ2-5; 7 nucleotides agree with TRBD2. V was clipped by 4 bases and J by 5 bases; unmatched bases: 16. The germline V gene encodes CDR1 SNHLY and CDR2 FYNNEI. This CDR3 region has 17 residues. CDR3 in DNA: TGTGCCAGCAGTGTTTCCGCTCCGGGACTACGAAGGGAGACCCAGTACTTC. This codes for CASSVSAPGLRRETQYF.

J is TRBJ2-5 and V is TRBV18; 9 nucleotides align to TRBD1. V lost 3 bases to trimming and J lost 3 bases; unmatched junction nucleotides: 5. Germline-derived CDR1 and CDR2 are KGHSH and LQKENI. The CDR3 runs 15 residues. The CDR3: CASSPYRTGEETQYF. DNA for the CDR3: TGTGCCAGCTCACCCTACCGGACAGGGGAAGAGACCCAGTACTTC.

This clone has only a few counts. The rearrangement links TRBV28 to TRBJ2-3; 14 bases line up with TRBD2. Germline CDR1 and CDR2: MDHEN and SYDVKM. This CDR3 spans 15 amino acids. CDR3 DNA sequence: TGTGGACTAGCGGGAGGGACACGGGGCACAGATACGCAGTATTTT. Residues: CGLAGGTRGTDTQYF.

This clone has just a few counts. V is TRBV27 and J is TRBJ2-1; D unclear. This CDR3 comprises 18 residues. The germline gives CDR1 MNHEY, CDR2 SMNVEV (reference sequence). Trimming took off 2 bases at V and 0 bases at J, with 17 bases between the two ends. CDR3 in DNA: TGTGCCAGCAGTTTACGCGGCCTGCGTCTTAGCTCCTACAATGAGCAGTTCTTC. Amino acids: CASSLRGLRLSSYNEQFF.

This rearrangement joins TRBV5-4 to TRBJ1-1; D is uncertain. Germline V CDR1 and CDR2: SGHNT, YYREEE (reference sequence). V gave up 0 bases and J gave up 4 bases, with 16 bases separating them. The CDR3 contains 16 residues. The CDR3 spells CASSLAGAAAATEAFF. The CDR3 DNA reads as TGTGCCAGCAGCTTGGCCGGTGCGGCAGCGGCCACTGAAGCTTTCTTT.

The rearrangement uses TRBV4-3 and TRBJ2-1, with a possible D match to TRBD1 (5 bases). CDR1 and CDR2 (germline): LGHNA, YSLEER. This CDR3 spans 15 amino acids. V lost 0 bases to trimming and J lost 8 bases, with 14 bases between them. The CDR3 DNA sequence: TGCGCCAGCAGCCAAGATGGGGCCAGGTGGCATGAGCAGTTCTTC. It is translated as CASSQDGARWHEQFF.

The chain recombines TRBV30 with TRBJ1-5; possible D gene TRBD1, 5 bases. V was trimmed by 1 base and J by 6 bases, leaving 10 bases between them. The germline V gene encodes CDR1 GTSNPN and CDR2 SVGIG (reference sequence). CDR3 length: 13 amino acids. CDR3 sequence (DNA): TGTGCCTGGAGTGGAGGGGTGGGTCAGCCCCAGCATTTT. Amino acid sequence: CAWSGGVGQPQHF.

The V gene is TRBV11-3, the J gene TRBJ2-1; a weak D match, TRBD2 (6 bases). CDR3 length equals 14 residues. Germline lookup yields CDR1 SGHNT and CDR2 YENEEA. V lost 3 bases and J lost 10, with 16 bases in between. DNA for the CDR3: TGTGCCAGCAGCTTGTTCCCAGGTGGGGGGGAGCAGTTCTTC. Protein: CASSLFPGGGEQFF.

The gene calls are TRBV6-1 and TRBJ1-2; D unclear. The CDR3 consists of 12 residues. V was cut by 5 bases and J by 5 bases, with 9 bases left in between. Per the germline V gene, CDR1 is MNHNS and CDR2 is SASEGT. CDR3 region: CASSLGRYGYTF. In DNA, the CDR3 is TGTGCCAGCAGTTTAGGGCGGTATGGCTACACCTTC.

This clone has just a few counts. The J gene is TRBJ2-7, the V gene TRBV6-5; no clear D gene. This CDR3 is built from 15 residues. The germline V gene has CDR1 MNHEY and CDR2 SVGAGI. Trimming stripped 7 bases from V and 0 bases from J, with 16 bases between. The CDR3 sequence: CASTQSGRISYEQYF. The CDR3 nucleotides read TGTGCCAGCACCCAATCGGGCAGGATCTCCTACGAGCAGTACTTC.

This clone was detected only a few times. The chain is built from TRBV28 and TRBJ1-3, with 8 bases matching TRBD1. CDR1 and CDR2 (germline): MDHEN, SYDVKM. Unmatched junction bases numbered 7, after V lost 5 bases and J lost 4 bases. The CDR3 has 15 residues. The CDR3 DNA is TGTGCCAGCAGTCCAGTTGGACAGGGAGGAAACACCATATATTTT. Its translation: CASSPVGQGGNTIYF.

The V call is TRBV6-5, the J call TRBJ2-3; D is unclear. The CDR3 length is 13 residues. Per the germline V gene, CDR1 is MNHEY and CDR2 is SVGAGI. V was clipped by 4 bases and J by 3 bases, with 8 bases between them. The CDR3 loop reads CASSLPGTDTQYF. DNA of the CDR3: TGTGCCAGCAGTTTACCCGGTACAGATACGCAGTATTTT.

This sequence joins TRBV7-9 and TRBJ1-2; D possibly corresponds to TRBD1 (5 bases). Trimming left V 5 bases short and J 8 bases short, with 15 bases between. Germline V gives CDR1 SEHNR, CDR2 FQNEAQ (reference sequence). The CDR3 is made up of 13 amino acids. CDR3 protein: CASSPGRAWGYTF. DNA of the CDR3: TGTGCCAGCAGCCCGGGCAGGGCATGGGGCTACACCTTC.

The CDR3 DNA sequence: TGTGCCTGGGCACGGACGTGGGAGGGGAATGAGCAGTTCTTC. Its translation: CAWARTWEGNEQFF. The V and J genes are TRBV30 and TRBJ2-1, with 7 nucleotides matching TRBD2. V dropped 5 bases and J dropped 7; count of bases not matched to a gene: 11. This CDR3 has 14 residues. CDR1 is GTSNPN, CDR2 SVGIG, per germline (reference sequence). The full variable domain, in which reference TRBV30 and TRBJ2-1 provide the parts outside the CDR3, is SQTIHQWPATLVQPVGSPLSLECTVEGTSNPNLYWYRQAAGRGLQLLFYSVGIGQISSEVPQNLSASRPQDRQFILSSKKLLLSDSGFYLCAWARTWEGNEQFFGPGTRLTVL.

V is TRBV28 and J is TRBJ2-1; D may be TRBD2 (6 bases). This CDR3 region has 12 residues. Between the trimmed V and J ends, which lost 2 bases and 10 bases, there was a span of 9 bases. Germline V gives CDR1 MDHEN, CDR2 SYDVKM. This chain's CDR3 is CASSLAGREQFF. CDR3 bases: TGTGCCAGCAGTTTAGCGGGGAGGGAGCAGTTCTTC.

The rearrangement links TRBV27 to TRBJ2-1; 8 bases line up with TRBD2. The V and J ends lost 4 bases and 7 bases, in that order; junction bases with no gene match: 15. The CDR3 length is 17 residues. Germline loops: CDR1 MNHEY, CDR2 SMNVEV (reference sequence). The CDR3 is CASSSPGAGGVGNEQFF. CDR3 in DNA: TGTGCCAGCAGTTCCCCGGGGGCGGGAGGCGTTGGGAATGAGCAGTTCTTC.

The chain joins TRBV29-1 to TRBJ2-5, with 11 bases aligning to TRBD2. CDR3 size: 17 residues. Germline V gene data show CDR1 as SQVTM and CDR2 as ANQGSEA. V lost 6 bases, J lost 4 bases, and 16 bases stayed unmatched. The CDR3 nucleotides are TGCAGCGTGTCCGGGGGACTAGCGGCCGCCGGGGGAGAGACCCAGTACTTC. The encoded protein is CSVSGGLAAAGGETQYF.

The V call is TRBV6-5, the J call TRBJ1-4, with TRBD1 as a possible D gene (6 bases). The CDR3 loop spans 14 amino acids. V shed 7 bases and J shed 4 bases, with 13 bases lying between them. Germline V gene data show CDR1 as MNHEY and CDR2 as SVGAGI. The CDR3 region is CASKNGGLNEKLFF. CDR3 nucleotides: TGTGCCAGCAAGAACGGGGGGCTTAATGAAAAACTGTTTTTT.

The CDR3 DNA reads as TGTGCCAGCAGTCTCGGACAGGATCCGGACGAGCAGTACTTC. As protein: CASSLGQDPDEQYF. This chain connects TRBV28 to TRBJ2-7; 7 bases align to TRBD1. V was clipped by 5 bases and J by 5 bases; unmatched bases: 9. The CDR3 consists of 14 residues. Germline V CDR1 and CDR2: MDHEN, SYDVKM.

The chain recombines TRBV18 with TRBJ1-5, with 7 bases aligning to TRBD1. Germline CDR1 reads KGHSH; CDR2 reads LQKENI. V was pared by 5 bases and J by 6 bases, with 4 bases of the junction left unmatched. The CDR3 is 13 residues long. As DNA, the CDR3 is TGTGCCAGCTCAGACAGGGCGGCTCAGCCCCAGCATTTT. It yields the protein CASSDRAAQPQHF.

In DNA form, the CDR3 reads TGTGCCAGCAGTCCGTGGCCCCATACCGGGGAGCTGTTTTTT. It translates to CASSPWPHTGELFF. The chain links TRBV27 to TRBJ2-2; D is unclear. V gave up 5 bases and J gave up 5 bases, with 12 bases separating them. The CDR3 is 14 residues long. The germline CDR1 and CDR2 sequences are MNHEY and SMNVEV (reference sequence).

The chain combines TRBV7-9 with TRBJ1-6; no definite D call. The CDR3 totals 13 residues. Trimming pared 1 base from V and 8 bases from J, leaving 6 bases between. CDR1 and CDR2 from the germline V gene are SEHNR and FQNEAQ (reference sequence). As DNA, the CDR3 is TGTGCCAGCAGCTTAGAGACACATTCACCCCTCCACTTT. Translating it yields CASSLETHSPLHF. Combining the CDR3 with reference TRBV7-9 and TRBJ1-6 gives the whole variable domain DTGVSQNPRHKITKRGQNVTFRCDPISEHNRLYWYRQTLGQGPEFLTYFQNEAQLEKSRLLSDRFSAERPKGSFSTLEIQRTEQGDSAMYLCASSLETHSPLHFGNGTRLTVT.